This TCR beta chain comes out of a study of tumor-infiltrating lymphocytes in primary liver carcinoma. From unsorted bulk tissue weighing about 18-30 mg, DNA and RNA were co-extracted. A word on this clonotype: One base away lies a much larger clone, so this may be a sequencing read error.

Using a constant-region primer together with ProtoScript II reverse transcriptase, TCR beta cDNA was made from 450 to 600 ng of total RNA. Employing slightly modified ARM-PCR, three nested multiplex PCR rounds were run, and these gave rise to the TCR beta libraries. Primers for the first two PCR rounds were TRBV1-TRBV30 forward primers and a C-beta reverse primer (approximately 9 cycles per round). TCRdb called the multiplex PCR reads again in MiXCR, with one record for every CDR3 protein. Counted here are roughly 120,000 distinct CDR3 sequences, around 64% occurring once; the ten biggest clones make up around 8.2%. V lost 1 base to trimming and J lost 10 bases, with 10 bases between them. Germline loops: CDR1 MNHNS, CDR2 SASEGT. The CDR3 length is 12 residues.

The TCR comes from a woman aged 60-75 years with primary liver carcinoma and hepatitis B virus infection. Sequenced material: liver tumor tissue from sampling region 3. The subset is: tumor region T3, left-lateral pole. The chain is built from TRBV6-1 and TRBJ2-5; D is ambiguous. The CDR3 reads CASSEEPPSQYF. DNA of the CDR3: TGTGCCAGCAGTGAAGAGCCCCCAAGCCAGTACTTC.